The 25 T cell receptor beta chains reported below all come from one sample, sequenced in a study of control samples from healthy donors and cancer patients. Only in-frame clones appear in the TCRdb table, and some are missing; sequencing was by immunoSEQ multiplex PCR. The sample contains roughly 20,000 clones, 75% to 85% of which appear only once. Material for sequencing was PBMCs. The origin of the receptors is a man between 60 and 75 years old with head and neck cancer.

The rearrangement uses TRBV11-3 and TRBJ2-2; no definite D call. The CDR3 is 18 residues long. Germline lookup yields CDR1 SGHNT and CDR2 YENEEA. V lost 5 bases to trimming and J lost 0 bases, with 19 bases between them. The CDR3 loop reads CASSRSSGGPANTGELFF. CDR3 sequence (DNA): TGTGCCAGCAGCCGGAGCTCGGGTGGGCCCGCGAACACCGGGGAGCTGTTTTTT.

The CDR3 here is CASSAGGLAQTGELFF. The CDR3 region has the DNA TGTGCCAGCAGCGCGGGGGGACTAGCTCAAACCGGGGAGCTGTTTTTT. The rearrangement uses TRBV5-4 and TRBJ2-2, with 9 bases fitting TRBD2. This CDR3 region has 16 residues. Per germline, CDR1 SGHNT and CDR2 YYREEE (reference sequence). Germline trimming cut 4 bases from V and 5 bases from J; bases unmatched to any gene: 9.

On this clone itself: This specimen includes other DNA sequences encoding the same CDR3. V usage is TRBV7-2 and J usage is TRBJ1-2; D gene unclear. This CDR3 is built from 13 residues. In germline, CDR1 is SGHTA, CDR2 FQGNSA. V lost 2 bases and J lost 1, with 5 bases in between. DNA of the CDR3: TGTGCCAGCAGCTTAACGGTTAACTATGGCTACACCTTC. Its protein product is CASSLTVNYGYTF. Drawing the rest from reference TRBV7-2 and TRBJ1-2, the complete variable domain is GAGVSQSPSNKVTEKGKDVELRCDPISGHTALYWYRQSLGQGLEFLIYFQGNSAPDKSGLPSDRFSAERTGGSVSTLTIQRTQQEDSAVYLCASSLTVNYGYTFGSGTRLTVV.

The chain employs TRBV27 and TRBJ2-1, with D hard to call. Germline CDR1 and CDR2: MNHEY and SMNVEV (reference sequence). The V and J ends lost 5 bases and 4 bases respectively, with 18 bases between them. The CDR3 spans 16 residues. DNA of the CDR3: TGTGCCAGCAGTATTGCCCCGTGGCTCGCTTACAATGAGCAGTTCTTC. Encoded protein: CASSIAPWLAYNEQFF.

CDR3 nucleotide sequence: TGTGCCAGCAGTGTACTAGCGGGCCACAATGAGCAGTTCTTC. Translation: CASSVLAGHNEQFF. The chain is built from TRBV2 and TRBJ2-1; 9 bases are shared with TRBD2. Germline-derived CDR1 and CDR2 are SNHLY and FYNNEI. The V segment lost 4 bases and the J segment 5 bases; nucleotides outside the gene matches: 3. The CDR3 consists of 14 residues.

The chain carries TRBV5-5 and TRBJ2-5, with TRBD2 matching 14 bases. V lost 5 bases, J lost 5 bases, and 11 bases stayed unmatched. Germline V gene sequence: CDR1 SGHKS, CDR2 YYEKEE (reference sequence). CDR3 length: 17 amino acids. The CDR3 region has the DNA TGTGCCAGCAGTCCAGAGACTAGCGGGAGGGCGAGGGAGACCCAGTACTTC. This translates into CASSPETSGRARETQYF.

The V call is TRBV3-1 (or the pseudogene TRBV3-2), the J call TRBJ2-3, with D perhaps matching TRBD1 or TRBD2 (6 bases each). The germline V gene encodes CDR1 LGHDT and CDR2 YNNKEL (reference sequence). V was trimmed by 3 bases and J by 7 bases, leaving 17 bases between them. The CDR3 loop spans 15 amino acids. Here the CDR3 DNA reads TGTGCCAGCAGCCAGGGGGCGGGGCCAGGGAATACGCAGTATTTT. This translates into CASSQGAGPGNTQYF.

The rearrangement joins TRBV9 to TRBJ2-3, with D perhaps matching TRBD2 (5 bases). This CDR3 spans 17 amino acids. Trimming took 1 base from V and 4 from J, leaving 19 bases between them. Germline V gene lookup returns CDR1 SGDLS and CDR2 YYNGEE. CDR3 coding DNA: TGTGCCAGCAGCGTATCCCAGCGGACGCGAATAGCAGATACGCAGTATTTT. It codes for CASSVSQRTRIADTQYF.

The J gene is TRBJ1-1, the V gene TRBV5-1; D call uncertain. CDR3 length: 11 residues. Germline CDR1 and CDR2: SGHRS and YFSETQ. Trimming pared 4 bases from V and 2 bases from J, leaving 3 bases between. CDR3 in DNA: TGCGCCAGCAGCCTTAACACTGAAGCTTTCTTT. Translated: CASSLNTEAFF.

The genes are TRBV7-2 and TRBJ1-5; D not resolved. The CDR3 loop spans 15 amino acids. V lost 3 bases and J lost 4, with 13 bases in between. Germline CDR1 and CDR2: SGHTA and FQGNSA. The CDR3 protein is CASSFQSAENQPQHF. The CDR3 DNA follows: TGTGCCAGCAGCTTCCAATCGGCGGAGAATCAGCCCCAGCATTTT.

The chain uses TRBV2 and TRBJ1-1; D is uncertain. V dropped 10 bases and J dropped 13 bases, with 10 bases sitting between them. Germline V gives CDR1 SNHLY, CDR2 FYNNEI. The CDR3 covers 8 residues. Here the CDR3 reads CATVGRFF. The CDR3 DNA reads TGTGCCACCGTTGGTCGTTTCTTT.

The chain couples TRBV2 to TRBJ2-5; D is uncertain. The germline gives CDR1 SNHLY, CDR2 FYNNEI. V lost 7 bases, J lost 4 bases, and 10 bases lay in between. The CDR3 is 12 residues long. The CDR3 DNA follows: TGTGCCAGCAATGTGGTAAGAGAGACCCAGTACTTC. It is translated as CASNVVRETQYF.

A note on this clone: In this CDR3 the conserved last residue, phenylalanine or tryptophan, is missing, so a read error is likely. No DNA is shown, since the ends of the CDR3 on it are uncertain; the CDR3 is the one TCRdb lists. This chain links TRBV6-7 with TRBJ1-5. TRBV6-7 is reported as an ORF; its role is uncertain. The CDR3 extends over 10 residues, inclusive of both ends. The CDR3 loop is CASSYSLGGD.

This chain uses TRBV7-2 with TRBJ1-3; perhaps TRBD1 as D (6 bases). CDR3 length equals 17 residues. V shed 1 base and J shed 3 bases, with 16 bases lying between them. Germline V gene sequence: CDR1 SGHTA, CDR2 FQGNSA. CDR3 DNA: TGTGCCAGCAGCTTAGTGCCGGGACAAACCCATGGAAACACCATATATTTT. Residues: CASSLVPGQTHGNTIYF.

The gene calls are TRBV28 and TRBJ1-6; TRBD1 might be the D (6 bases). The germline V and J ends were trimmed by 8 bases and 8 bases, with 19 bases remaining between them. Germline CDR1 MDHEN, CDR2 SYDVKM. This CDR3 is 15 amino acids long. The CDR3 here is CASGLSAGADSPLHF. The CDR3 DNA is TGTGCCAGCGGACTCTCGGCAGGGGCCGATTCACCCCTCCACTTT.

V is TRBV30 and J is TRBJ1-2, with unresolved D. Germline V gene data show CDR1 as GTSNPN and CDR2 as SVGIG (reference sequence). CDR3 size: 14 residues. Trimming stripped 0 bases from V and 3 bases from J, with 11 bases between. The CDR3: CAWSVWSDDYGYTF. CDR3 nucleotides: TGTGCCTGGAGTGTATGGAGCGACGACTATGGCTACACCTTC.

V is TRBV11-2 and J is TRBJ1-3; perhaps TRBD1 as D (5 bases). V was shortened by 5 bases and J by 2 bases, with 13 bases between the two germline ends. This CDR3 comprises 15 residues. CDR1 is SGHAT and CDR2 is FQNNGV in the germline V gene. The CDR3 DNA follows: TGTGCCAGCAGCGGGAGAGCGGGGGCTGGAAACACCATATATTTT. It specifies CASSGRAGAGNTIYF.

The gene calls are TRBV2 and TRBJ2-2; 9 nucleotides line up with TRBD1. Trimming at V came to 7 bases and at J to 6 bases, leaving 9 bases not matched to a gene. Germline lookup yields CDR1 SNHLY and CDR2 FYNNEI. The CDR3 spans 15 residues. CDR3 DNA: TGTGCCAGCAAACAATCGGGACAGGGAGCCGGGGAGCTGTTTTTT. Protein: CASKQSGQGAGELFF.

This chain joins TRBV7-2 and TRBJ1-1; 7 bases are shared with TRBD1. Trimming at V came to 3 bases and at J to 7 bases, leaving 11 bases not matched to a gene. This CDR3 is 15 amino acids long. The germline V gene has CDR1 SGHTA and CDR2 FQGNSA. The DNA of the CDR3 is TGTGCCAGCAGCTTCCTTGAGGGGGCGCGAGGTGAAGCTTTCTTT. It specifies CASSFLEGARGEAFF.

This clone was observed a handful of times. The gene calls are TRBV2 and TRBJ2-7; TRBD1 is a possible D gene (6 bases). Trimming pared 6 bases from V and 1 base from J, leaving 19 bases between. This CDR3 has 16 residues. Germline V gene sequence: CDR1 SNHLY, CDR2 FYNNEI. CDR3 bases: TGTGCCAGCAGAGATCTCCAGGGGACCCAATCCTACGAGCAGTACTTC. It codes for CASRDLQGTQSYEQYF.

This clone was recorded only once. The J gene is TRBJ2-3, the V gene TRBV7-2; the match to TRBD1 covers 9 bases. Germline trimming cut 4 bases from V and 6 bases from J; bases unmatched to any gene: 11. CDR1 and CDR2 (germline): SGHTA, FQGNSA. This CDR3 is built from 16 residues. CDR3 region: CASSSQTGGLLDTQYF. The CDR3 DNA reads TGTGCCAGCAGCTCGCAGACAGGGGGTCTACTGGATACGCAGTATTTT. Looking up the rest from reference TRBV7-2 and TRBJ2-3 gives the full variable domain: GAGVSQSPSNKVTEKGKDVELRCDPISGHTALYWYRQSLGQGLEFLIYFQGNSAPDKSGLPSDRFSAERTGGSVSTLTIQRTQQEDSAVYLCASSSQTGGLLDTQYFGPGTRLTVL.

This chain connects TRBV20-1 to TRBJ1-1, with TRBD1 matching over 7 bases. The CDR3 runs 15 residues. Germline CDR1 and CDR2: DFQATT and SNEGSKA (reference sequence). J lost 0 bases, V lost 3 bases, and 7 bases had no gene match. The CDR3 DNA reads TGCAGTGCTAGTACCGGGACAGCTATGAACACTGAAGCTTTCTTT. Translated, it gives CSASTGTAMNTEAFF.

The chain combines TRBV27 with TRBJ1-1; the D gene is possibly TRBD1 (5 bases). The CDR3 extends over 15 amino acids. Germline loops: CDR1 MNHEY, CDR2 SMNVEV (reference sequence). Trimming removed 5 bases at V and 1 base at J, with 14 bases between. The CDR3 loop is CASSGRDGKNTEAFF. Here the CDR3 DNA reads TGTGCCAGCAGTGGGAGGGACGGGAAGAACACTGAAGCTTTCTTT.

The chain is built from TRBV28 and TRBJ2-7, with 13 bases aligning to TRBD2. Germline V gene lookup returns CDR1 MDHEN and CDR2 SYDVKM. The CDR3 totals 17 residues. V lost 2 bases to trimming and J lost 3 bases; unmatched junction nucleotides: 7. The CDR3 is CASSLLGLAGPHYEQYF. The DNA for the CDR3 is TGTGCCAGCAGTTTACTGGGACTAGCGGGACCCCACTACGAGCAGTACTTC.

DNA for the CDR3: TGCAGCGTTGGTGCTAGCGGAGAGACCCAGTACTTC. This encodes CSVGASGETQYF. This sequence joins TRBV29-1 and TRBJ2-5; 7 nucleotides match TRBD2. The CDR3 covers 12 residues. Trimming cost V 4 bases and J 4 bases; bases outside gene matches: 3. The germline gives CDR1 SQVTM, CDR2 ANQGSEA.